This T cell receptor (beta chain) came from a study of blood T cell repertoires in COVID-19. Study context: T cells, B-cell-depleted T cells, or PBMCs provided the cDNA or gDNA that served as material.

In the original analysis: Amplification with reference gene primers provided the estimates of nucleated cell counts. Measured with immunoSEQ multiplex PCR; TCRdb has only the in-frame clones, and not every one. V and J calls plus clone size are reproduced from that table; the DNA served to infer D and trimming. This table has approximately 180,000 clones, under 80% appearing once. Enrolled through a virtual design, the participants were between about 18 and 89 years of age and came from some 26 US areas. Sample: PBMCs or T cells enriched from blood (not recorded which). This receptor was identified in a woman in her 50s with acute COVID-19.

The CDR3 DNA follows: TGTGCCAGCATCGAGAGGGATCCGGGACATTCTCTCAATGAGCAGTTCTTC. Amino acid sequence: CASIERDPGHSLNEQFF. The chain couples TRBV7-8 to TRBJ2-1; a weak D match, TRBD1 (6 bases). This CDR3 spans 17 amino acids. V lost 7 bases and J 6 bases, leaving 25 bases between the germline ends. Germline lookup yields CDR1 SGHVS and CDR2 FQNEAQ.